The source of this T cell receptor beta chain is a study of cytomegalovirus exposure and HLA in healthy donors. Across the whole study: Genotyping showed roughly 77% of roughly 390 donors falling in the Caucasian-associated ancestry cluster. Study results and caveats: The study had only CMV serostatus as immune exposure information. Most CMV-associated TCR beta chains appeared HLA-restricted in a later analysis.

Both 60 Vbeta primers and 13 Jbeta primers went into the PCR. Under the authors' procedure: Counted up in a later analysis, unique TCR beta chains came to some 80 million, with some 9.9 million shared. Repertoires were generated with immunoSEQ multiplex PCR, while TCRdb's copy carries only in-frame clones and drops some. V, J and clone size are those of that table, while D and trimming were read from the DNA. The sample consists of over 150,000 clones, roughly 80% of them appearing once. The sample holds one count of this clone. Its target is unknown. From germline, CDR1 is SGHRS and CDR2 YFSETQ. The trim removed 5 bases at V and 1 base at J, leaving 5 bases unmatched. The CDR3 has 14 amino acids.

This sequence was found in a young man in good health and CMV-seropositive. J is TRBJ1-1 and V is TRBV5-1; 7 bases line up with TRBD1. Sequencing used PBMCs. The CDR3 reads CASRSDRENTEAFF. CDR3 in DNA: TGCGCCAGCAGATCCGACAGGGAGAACACTGAAGCTTTCTTT.